One TCR beta chain is described in this entry. Its antigen is undetermined. The record originates from a study of shared clonotypes between healthy human individuals. General study points: Shared across several donors were roughly 5% of the naive CD4 clonotypes.

This CDR3 comprises 16 residues. CDR1 is MDHEN, CDR2 SYDVKM, per germline. V lost 3 bases and J lost 2; bases outside the gene matches: 8. Each sorted subset replicate got 200 ng genomic DNA, about 33,000 genomes. Here immunoSEQ multiplex PCR was the method, and the copy in TCRdb shows in-frame clones only, minus some. The sample carries a few million clones, 85% to 95% recorded once. The receptor's source is a man aged 18 to 30 in good health. Some clones in this sample may be carry-over from other donors' samples. The specimen sequenced was naive CD4+ T cells from PBMCs. Subset defined: CD45RA+ positively selected. The J gene is TRBJ2-7, the V gene TRBV28; 9 bases map to TRBD2. The CDR3 loop reads CASSFVLAGTTYEQYF. As DNA, the CDR3 is TGTGCCAGCAGTTTCGTTCTAGCGGGAACGACCTACGAGCAGTACTTC.